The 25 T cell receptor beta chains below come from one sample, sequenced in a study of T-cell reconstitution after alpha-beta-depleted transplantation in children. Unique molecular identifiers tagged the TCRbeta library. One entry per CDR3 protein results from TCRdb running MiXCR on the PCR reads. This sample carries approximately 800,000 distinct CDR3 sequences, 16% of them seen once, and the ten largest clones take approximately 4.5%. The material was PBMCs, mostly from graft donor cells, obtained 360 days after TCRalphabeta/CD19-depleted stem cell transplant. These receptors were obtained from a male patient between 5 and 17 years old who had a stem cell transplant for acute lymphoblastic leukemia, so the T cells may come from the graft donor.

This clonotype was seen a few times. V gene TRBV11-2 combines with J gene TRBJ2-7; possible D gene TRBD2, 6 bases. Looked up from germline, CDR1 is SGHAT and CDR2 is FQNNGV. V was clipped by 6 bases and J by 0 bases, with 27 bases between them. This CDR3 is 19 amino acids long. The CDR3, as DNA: TGTGCCAGCAGTTTCCCGGAACAGGACTATCATGATGGCTCCTACGAGCAGTACTTC. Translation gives CASSFPEQDYHDGSYEQYF.

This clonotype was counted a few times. The CDR3 DNA reads as TGTGCCAGCAGCCCCGGACAGTTTGGAGGCACAGATACGCAGTATTTT. Encoded protein: CASSPGQFGGTDTQYF. V and J are TRBV7-3 and TRBJ2-3; the D gene is possibly TRBD1 (6 bases). V lost 5 bases to trimming and J lost 1 base, with 16 bases between them. The CDR3 totals 16 residues. Germline CDR1 is SGHTA and CDR2 is FQGTGA.

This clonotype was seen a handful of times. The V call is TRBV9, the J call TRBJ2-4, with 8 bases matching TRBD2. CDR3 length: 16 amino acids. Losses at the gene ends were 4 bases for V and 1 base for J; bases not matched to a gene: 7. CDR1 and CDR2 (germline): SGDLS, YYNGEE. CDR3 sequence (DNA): TGTGCCAGCAGCCACGGGGGGGAAATCGCCAAAAACATTCAGTACTTC. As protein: CASSHGGEIAKNIQYF.

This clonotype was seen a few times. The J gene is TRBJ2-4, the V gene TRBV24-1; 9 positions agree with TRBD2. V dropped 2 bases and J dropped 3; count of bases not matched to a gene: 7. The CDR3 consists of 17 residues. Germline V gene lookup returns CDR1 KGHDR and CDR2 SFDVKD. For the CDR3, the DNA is TGTGCCACCAGTGATTGGATAGCGGGGGTGGGCAAAAACATTCAGTACTTC. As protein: CATSDWIAGVGKNIQYF.

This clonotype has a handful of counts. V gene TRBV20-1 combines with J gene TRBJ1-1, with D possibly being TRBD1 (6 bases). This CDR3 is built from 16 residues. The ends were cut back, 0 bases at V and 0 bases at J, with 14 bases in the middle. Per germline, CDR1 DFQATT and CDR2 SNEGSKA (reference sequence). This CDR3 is CSAREGGYYMNTEAFF. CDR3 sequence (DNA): TGCAGTGCTAGAGAGGGGGGCTACTACATGAACACTGAAGCTTTCTTT.

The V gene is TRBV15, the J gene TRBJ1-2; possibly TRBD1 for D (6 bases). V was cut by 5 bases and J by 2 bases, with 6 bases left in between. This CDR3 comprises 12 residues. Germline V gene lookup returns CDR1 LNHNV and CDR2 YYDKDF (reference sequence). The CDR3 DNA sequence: TGTGCCACCAGCGGGGGCAACTATGGCTACACCTTC. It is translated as CATSGGNYGYTF.

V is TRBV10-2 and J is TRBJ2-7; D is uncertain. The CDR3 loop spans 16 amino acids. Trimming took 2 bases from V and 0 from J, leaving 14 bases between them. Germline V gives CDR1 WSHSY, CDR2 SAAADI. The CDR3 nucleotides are TGCGCCAGCAGTGAGATCAGGACCTCAAGCTCCTACGAGCAGTACTTC. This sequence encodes CASSEIRTSSSYEQYF.

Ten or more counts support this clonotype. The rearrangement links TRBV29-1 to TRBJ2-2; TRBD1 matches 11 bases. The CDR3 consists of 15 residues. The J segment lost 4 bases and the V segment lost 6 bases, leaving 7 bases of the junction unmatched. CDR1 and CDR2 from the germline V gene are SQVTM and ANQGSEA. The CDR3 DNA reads TGCAGCGTCCCCACGGGGACAGGGGGCACCGGGGAGCTGTTTTTT. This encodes CSVPTGTGGTGELFF.

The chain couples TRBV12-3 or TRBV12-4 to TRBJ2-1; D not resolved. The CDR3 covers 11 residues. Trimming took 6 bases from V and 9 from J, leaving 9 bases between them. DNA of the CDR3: TGTGCCAGCAGGCGAGGCGGTGAGCAGTTCTTC. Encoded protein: CASRRGGEQFF.

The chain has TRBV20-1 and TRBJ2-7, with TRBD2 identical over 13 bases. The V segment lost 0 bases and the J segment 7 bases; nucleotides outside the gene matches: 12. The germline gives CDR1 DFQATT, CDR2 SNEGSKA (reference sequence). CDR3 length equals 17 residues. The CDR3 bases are TGCAGTGCTAGAGACCAGGGGGGACTAGCGGGACAGTTTGAGCAGTACTTC. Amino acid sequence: CSARDQGGLAGQFEQYF.

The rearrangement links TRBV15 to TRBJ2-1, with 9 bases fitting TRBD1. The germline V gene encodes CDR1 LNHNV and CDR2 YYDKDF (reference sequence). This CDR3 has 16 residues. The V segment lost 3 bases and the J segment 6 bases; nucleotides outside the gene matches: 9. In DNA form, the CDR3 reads TGTGCCACCAGCAGCCCTGGTCCGACAGGGGGCAATGAGCAGTTCTTC. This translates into CATSSPGPTGGNEQFF.

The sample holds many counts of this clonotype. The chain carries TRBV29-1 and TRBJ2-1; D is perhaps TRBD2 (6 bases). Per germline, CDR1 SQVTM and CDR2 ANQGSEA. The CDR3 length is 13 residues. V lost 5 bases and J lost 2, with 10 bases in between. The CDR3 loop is CSVRGTPYNEQFF. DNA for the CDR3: TGCAGCGTTCGCGGGACCCCCTACAATGAGCAGTTCTTC.

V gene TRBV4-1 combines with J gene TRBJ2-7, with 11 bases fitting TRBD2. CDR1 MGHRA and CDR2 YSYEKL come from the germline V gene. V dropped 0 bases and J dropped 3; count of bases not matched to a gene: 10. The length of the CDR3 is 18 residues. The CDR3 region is CASSQDRGTSGRDYEQYF. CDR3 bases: TGCGCCAGCAGCCAAGATCGGGGAACTAGCGGGAGAGACTACGAGCAGTACTTC.

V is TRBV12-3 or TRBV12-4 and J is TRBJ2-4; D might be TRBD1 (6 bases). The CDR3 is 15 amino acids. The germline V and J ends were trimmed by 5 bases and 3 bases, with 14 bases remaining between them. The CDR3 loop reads CASSIRGQGKNIQYF. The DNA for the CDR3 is TGTGCCAGCAGTATCAGGGGACAAGGCAAAAACATTCAGTACTTC.

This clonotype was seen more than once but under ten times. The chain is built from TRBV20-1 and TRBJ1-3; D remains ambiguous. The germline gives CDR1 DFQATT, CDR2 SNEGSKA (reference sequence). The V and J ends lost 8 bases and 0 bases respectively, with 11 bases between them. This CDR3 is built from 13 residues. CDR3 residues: CSTLAPSGNTIYF. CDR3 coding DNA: TGCAGTACCCTAGCCCCCTCTGGAAACACCATATATTTT.

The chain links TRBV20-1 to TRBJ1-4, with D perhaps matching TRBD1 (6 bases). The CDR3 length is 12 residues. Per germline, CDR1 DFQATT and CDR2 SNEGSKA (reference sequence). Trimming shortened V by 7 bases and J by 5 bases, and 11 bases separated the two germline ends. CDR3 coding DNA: TGCAGTGTATGGGGGGCGAATGAAAAACTGTTTTTT. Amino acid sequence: CSVWGANEKLFF.

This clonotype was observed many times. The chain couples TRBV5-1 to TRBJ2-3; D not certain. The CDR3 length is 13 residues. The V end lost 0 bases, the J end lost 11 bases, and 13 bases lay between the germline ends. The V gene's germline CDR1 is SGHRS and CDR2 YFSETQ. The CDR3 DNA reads TGCGCCAGCAGCTTGGCCGACCAAATCGGGCAGTATTTT. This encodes CASSLADQIGQYF.

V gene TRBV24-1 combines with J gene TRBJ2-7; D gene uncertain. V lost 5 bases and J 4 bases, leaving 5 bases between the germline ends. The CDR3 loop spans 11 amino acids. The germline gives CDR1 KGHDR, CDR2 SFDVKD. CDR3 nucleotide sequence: TGTGCCACCAGTGTAGGGTACGAGCAGTACTTC. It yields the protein CATSVGYEQYF.

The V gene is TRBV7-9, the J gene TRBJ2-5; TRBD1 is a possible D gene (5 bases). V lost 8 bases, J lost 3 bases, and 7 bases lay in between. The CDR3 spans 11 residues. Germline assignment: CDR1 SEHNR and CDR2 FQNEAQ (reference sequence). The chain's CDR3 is CASDREETQYF. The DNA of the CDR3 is TGTGCCAGCGACAGAGAAGAGACCCAGTACTTC.

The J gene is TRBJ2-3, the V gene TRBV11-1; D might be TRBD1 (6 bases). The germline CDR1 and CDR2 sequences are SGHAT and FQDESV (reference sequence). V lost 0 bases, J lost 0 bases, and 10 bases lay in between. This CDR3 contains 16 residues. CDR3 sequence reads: CASSLAGTPSTDTQYF. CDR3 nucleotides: TGTGCCAGCAGCTTAGCGGGGACACCCAGCACAGATACGCAGTATTTT.

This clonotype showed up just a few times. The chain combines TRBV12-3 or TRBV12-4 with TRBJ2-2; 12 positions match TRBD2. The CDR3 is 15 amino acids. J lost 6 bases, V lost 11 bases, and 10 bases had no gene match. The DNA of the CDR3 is TGTGCCGCACAGGGGGCTAGCGGGAGGGCCGGGGAGCTGTTTTTT. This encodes CAAQGASGRAGELFF.

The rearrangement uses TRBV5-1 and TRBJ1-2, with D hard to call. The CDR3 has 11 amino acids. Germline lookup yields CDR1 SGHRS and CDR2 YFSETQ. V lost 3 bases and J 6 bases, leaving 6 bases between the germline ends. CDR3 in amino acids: CASSSDHGYTF. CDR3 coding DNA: TGCGCCAGCAGCTCTGACCATGGCTACACCTTC.

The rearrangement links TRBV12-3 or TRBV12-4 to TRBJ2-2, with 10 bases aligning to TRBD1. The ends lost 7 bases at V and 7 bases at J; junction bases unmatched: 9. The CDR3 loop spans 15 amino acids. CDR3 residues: CASTLRDRGRGELFF. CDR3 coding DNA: TGTGCCAGCACCTTGAGGGACAGGGGACGCGGGGAGCTGTTTTTT.

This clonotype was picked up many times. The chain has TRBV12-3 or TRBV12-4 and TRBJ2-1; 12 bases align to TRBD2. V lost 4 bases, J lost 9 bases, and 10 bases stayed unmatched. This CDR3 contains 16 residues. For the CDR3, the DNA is TGTGCCAGCAGTTCCCCGGCTAGCGGGAGGGCCCGTGAGCAGTTCTTC. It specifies CASSSPASGRAREQFF.

Here the CDR3 DNA reads TGTGCCAGCAGTCCCCCGGGCAGAGCGGGGTCCTACGAGCAGTACTTC. It codes for CASSPPGRAGSYEQYF. V gene TRBV28 combines with J gene TRBJ2-7; 7 bases align to TRBD2. J gave up 1 base and V 5 bases, and 11 bases lay outside the gene matches. This CDR3 has 16 amino acids. Germline CDR1 and CDR2: MDHEN and SYDVKM. Looking up the rest from reference TRBV28 and TRBJ2-7 gives the full variable domain: DVKVTQSSRYLVKRTGEKVFLECVQDMDHENMFWYRQDPGLGLRLIYFSYDVKMKEKGDIPEGYSVSREKKERFSLILESASTNQTSMYLCASSPPGRAGSYEQYFGPGTRLTVT.